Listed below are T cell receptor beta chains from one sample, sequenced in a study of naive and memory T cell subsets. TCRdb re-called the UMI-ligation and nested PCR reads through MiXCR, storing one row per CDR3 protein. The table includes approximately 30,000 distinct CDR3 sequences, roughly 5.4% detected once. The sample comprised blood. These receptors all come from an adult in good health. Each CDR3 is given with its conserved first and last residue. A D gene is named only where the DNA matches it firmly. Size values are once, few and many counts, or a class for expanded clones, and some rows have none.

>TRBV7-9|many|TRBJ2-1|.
TGTGCCAGCAGCTTAAGGCGGGTCTCCTACAATGAGCAGTTCTTC
CASSLRRVSYNEQFF
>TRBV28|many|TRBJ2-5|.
TGTGCCAGCAGTTTAAACCCCTCAAGGGCCCAGTACTTC
CASSLNPSRAQYF
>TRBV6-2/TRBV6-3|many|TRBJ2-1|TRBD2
TGTGCCACCCTCGGACTAGCGGGCTGGGGCTCCTACAATGAGCAGTTCTTC
CATLGLAGWGSYNEQFF
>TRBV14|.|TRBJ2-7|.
TGTGCCAGCAGCCAAGATTGGAAAGCCTACGAGCAGTACTTC
CASSQDWKAYEQYF
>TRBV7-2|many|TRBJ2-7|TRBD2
TGTGCCAGCAAGTATGGCGGGAGGGCCCCGGACGAGCAGTACTTC
CASKYGGRAPDEQYF
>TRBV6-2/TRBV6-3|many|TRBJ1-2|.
TGTGCCAGCAGTTACTCGACGGGCGTGGGGGGCTACACCTTC
CASSYSTGVGGYTF
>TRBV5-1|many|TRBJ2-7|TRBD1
TGCGCCAGCAGCTTCGACAGGGGTGCGAGCTACGAGCAGTACTTC
CASSFDRGASYEQYF
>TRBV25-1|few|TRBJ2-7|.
TGTGCCATCATCTGGGTTGGGGGGCGAGGCTACGAGCAGTACTTC
CAIIWVGGRGYEQYF
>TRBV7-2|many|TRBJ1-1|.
TGTGCCAGCAGCTCCTTCTTATTGAACACTGAAGCTTTCTTT
CASSSFLLNTEAFF
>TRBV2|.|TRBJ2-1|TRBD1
TGTGCCAGCAGTGCGGACAGGGCGGTTAATGAGCAGTTCTTC
CASSADRAVNEQFF
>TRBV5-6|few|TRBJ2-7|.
TGTGCCAGCAGCGGGGGACCCATAGGGGAGCAGTACTTC
CASSGGPIGEQYF
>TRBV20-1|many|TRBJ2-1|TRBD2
TGCAGTGCTAGAGAAGCGGGACCCTACAATGAGCAGTTCTTC
CSAREAGPYNEQFF
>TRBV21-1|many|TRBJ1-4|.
TGTGCCAGCAGTAATACAAAATTGGACAGGCTACCGTCAACTAATGAAAAACTGTTTTTT
CASSNTKLDRLPSTNEKLFF
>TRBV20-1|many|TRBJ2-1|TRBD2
TGCAGTGAAGGGACGGGAGGACCCTACAATGAGCAGTTCTTC
CSEGTGGPYNEQFF
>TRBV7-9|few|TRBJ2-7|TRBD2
TGTGCCAGCAGCTTATTAGCGGGGGAGGCCTACGAGCAGTACTTC
CASSLLAGEAYEQYF
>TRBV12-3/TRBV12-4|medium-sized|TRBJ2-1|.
TGTGCCAGCAGTTCCCCGCCGGCGCACAATGAGCAGTTCTTC
CASSSPPAHNEQFF
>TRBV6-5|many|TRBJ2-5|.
TGTGCCAGCAGCCGAAGGGACCGCGCGGAGACCCAGTACTTC
CASSRRDRAETQYF
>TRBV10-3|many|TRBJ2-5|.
TGTGCCATCAGCGGGGGCCACAAAGAGACCCAGTACTTC
CAISGGHKETQYF
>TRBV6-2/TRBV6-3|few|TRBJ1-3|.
TGTGCCAGCAGCTTAAGACAGTACTCTGGAAACACCATATATTTT
CASSLRQYSGNTIYF
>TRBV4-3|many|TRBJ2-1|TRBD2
TGCGCCAGCAGAAGGAGACTAGCGGGCTACAATGAGCAGTTCTTC
CASRRRLAGYNEQFF
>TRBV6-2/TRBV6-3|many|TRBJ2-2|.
TGTGCCAGCAGTTACTCCAGGTTTGGCACCGGGGAGCTGTTTTTT
CASSYSRFGTGELFF